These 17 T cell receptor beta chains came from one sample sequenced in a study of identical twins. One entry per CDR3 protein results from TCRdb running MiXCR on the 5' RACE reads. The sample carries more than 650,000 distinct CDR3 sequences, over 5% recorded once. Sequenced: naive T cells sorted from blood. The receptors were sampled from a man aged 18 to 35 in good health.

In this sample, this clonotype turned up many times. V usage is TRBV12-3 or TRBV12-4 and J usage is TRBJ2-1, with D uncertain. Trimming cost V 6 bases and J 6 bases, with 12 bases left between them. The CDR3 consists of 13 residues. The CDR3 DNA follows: TGTGCCAGCAGCCCCACTACAACCAATGAGCAGTTCTTC. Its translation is CASSPTTTNEQFF.

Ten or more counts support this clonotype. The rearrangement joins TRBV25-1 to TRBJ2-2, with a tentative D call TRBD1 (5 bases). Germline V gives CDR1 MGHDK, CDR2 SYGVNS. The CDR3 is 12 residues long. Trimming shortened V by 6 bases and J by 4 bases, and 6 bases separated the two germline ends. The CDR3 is CASRGVTGELFF. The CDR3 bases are TGTGCCAGCAGAGGGGTCACCGGGGAGCTGTTTTTT. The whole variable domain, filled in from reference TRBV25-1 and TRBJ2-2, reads EADIYQTPRYLVIGTGKKITLECSQTMGHDKMYWYQQDPGMELHLIHYSYGVNSTEKGDLSSESTVSRIRTEHFPLTLESARPSHTSQYLCASRGVTGELFFGEGSRLTVL.

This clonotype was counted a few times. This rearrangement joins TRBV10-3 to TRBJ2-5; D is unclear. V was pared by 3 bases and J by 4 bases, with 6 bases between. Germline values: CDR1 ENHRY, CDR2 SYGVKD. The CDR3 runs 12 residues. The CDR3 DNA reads TGTGCCATCAGTGAAAACTTAGAGACCCAGTACTTC. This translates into CAISENLETQYF.

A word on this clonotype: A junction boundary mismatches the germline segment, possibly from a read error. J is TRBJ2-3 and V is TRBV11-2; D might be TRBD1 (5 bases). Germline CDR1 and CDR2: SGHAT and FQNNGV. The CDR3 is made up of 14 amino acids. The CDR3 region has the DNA TGTGCCAGCAGCTTATCCAGCTTGACAGATAGGCAGTATTTT. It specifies CASSLSSLTDRQYF.

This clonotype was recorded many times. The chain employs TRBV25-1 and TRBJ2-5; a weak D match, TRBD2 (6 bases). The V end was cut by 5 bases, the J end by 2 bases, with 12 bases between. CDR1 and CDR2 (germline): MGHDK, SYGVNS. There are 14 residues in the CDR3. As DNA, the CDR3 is TGTGCCAGCAGTATAGTAGCGGAACAAGAGACCCAGTACTTC. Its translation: CASSIVAEQETQYF.

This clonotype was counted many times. DNA of the CDR3: TGTGCCAGCAGTTTCCAGTTGAACACTGAAGCTTTCTTT. Amino acids: CASSFQLNTEAFF. The genes are TRBV6-6 and TRBJ1-1; no clear D. Trimming cost V 4 bases and J 0 bases, with 6 bases left between them. CDR1 and CDR2 from the germline V gene are MNHNY and SVGAGI (reference sequence). CDR3 length equals 13 residues.

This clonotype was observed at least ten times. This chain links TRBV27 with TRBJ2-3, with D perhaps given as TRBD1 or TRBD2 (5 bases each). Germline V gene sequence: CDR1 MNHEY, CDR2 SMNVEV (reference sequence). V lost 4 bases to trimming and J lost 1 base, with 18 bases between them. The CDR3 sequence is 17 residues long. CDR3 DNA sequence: TGTGCCAGCAGTTCAACCGTGTGGGGACGTGGCACAGATACGCAGTATTTT. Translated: CASSSTVWGRGTDTQYF.

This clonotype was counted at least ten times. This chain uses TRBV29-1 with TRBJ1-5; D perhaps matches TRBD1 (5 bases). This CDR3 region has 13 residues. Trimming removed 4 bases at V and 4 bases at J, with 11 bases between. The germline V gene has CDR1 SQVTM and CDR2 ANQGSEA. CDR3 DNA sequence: TGCAGCGTTGGCCAGGGACGTAATCAGCCCCAGCATTTT. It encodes CSVGQGRNQPQHF.

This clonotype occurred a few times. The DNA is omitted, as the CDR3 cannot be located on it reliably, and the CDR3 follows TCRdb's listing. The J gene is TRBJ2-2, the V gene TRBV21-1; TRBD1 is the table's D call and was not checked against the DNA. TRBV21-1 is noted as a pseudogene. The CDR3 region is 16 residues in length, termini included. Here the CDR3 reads CASSIALERTPGSCFF.

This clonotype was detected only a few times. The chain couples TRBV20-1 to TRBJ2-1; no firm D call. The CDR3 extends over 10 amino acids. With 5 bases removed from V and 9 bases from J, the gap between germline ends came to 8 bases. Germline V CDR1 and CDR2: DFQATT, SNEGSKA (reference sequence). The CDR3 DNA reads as TGCAGTGCTTCTGGGGTTGAGCAGTTCTTC. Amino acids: CSASGVEQFF.

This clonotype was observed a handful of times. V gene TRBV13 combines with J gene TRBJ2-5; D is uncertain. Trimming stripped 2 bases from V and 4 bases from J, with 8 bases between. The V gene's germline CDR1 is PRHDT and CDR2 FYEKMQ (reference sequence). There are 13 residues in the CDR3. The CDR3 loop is CASSLTVRETQYF. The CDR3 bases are TGTGCCAGCAGCTTAACGGTACGAGAGACCCAGTACTTC. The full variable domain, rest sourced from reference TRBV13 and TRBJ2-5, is AAGVIQSPRHLIKEKRETATLKCYPIPRHDTVYWYQQGPGQDPQFLISFYEKMQSDKGSIPDRFSAQQFSDYHSELNMSSLELGDSALYFCASSLTVRETQYFGPGTRLLVL.

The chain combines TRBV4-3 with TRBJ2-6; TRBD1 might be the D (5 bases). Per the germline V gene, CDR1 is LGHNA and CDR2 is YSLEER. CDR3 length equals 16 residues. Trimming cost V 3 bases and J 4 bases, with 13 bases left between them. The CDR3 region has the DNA TGCGCCAGCAGCCAGGACATACCAGGGGGGGCCAACGTCCTGACTTTC. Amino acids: CASSQDIPGGANVLTF.

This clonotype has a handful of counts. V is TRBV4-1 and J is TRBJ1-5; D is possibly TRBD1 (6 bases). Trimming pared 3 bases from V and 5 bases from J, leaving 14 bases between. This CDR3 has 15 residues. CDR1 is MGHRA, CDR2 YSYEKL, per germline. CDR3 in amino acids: CASSHLGQKYQPQHF. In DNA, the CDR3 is TGCGCCAGCAGCCACCTCGGACAGAAATATCAGCCCCAGCATTTT.

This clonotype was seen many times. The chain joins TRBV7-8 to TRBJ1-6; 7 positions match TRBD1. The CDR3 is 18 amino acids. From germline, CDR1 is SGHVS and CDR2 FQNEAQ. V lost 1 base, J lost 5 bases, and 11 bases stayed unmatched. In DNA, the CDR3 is TGTGCCAGCAGCTTAGGAGGTACCCGGGACAGCAATAATTCACCCCTCCACTTT. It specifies CASSLGGTRDSNNSPLHF.

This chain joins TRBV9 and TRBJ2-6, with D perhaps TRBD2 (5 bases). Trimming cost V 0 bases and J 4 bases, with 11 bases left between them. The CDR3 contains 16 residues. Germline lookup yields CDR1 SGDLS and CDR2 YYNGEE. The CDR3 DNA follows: TGTGCCAGCAGCGTAGACCCGGGAACCGGGGCCAACGTCCTGACTTTC. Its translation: CASSVDPGTGANVLTF.

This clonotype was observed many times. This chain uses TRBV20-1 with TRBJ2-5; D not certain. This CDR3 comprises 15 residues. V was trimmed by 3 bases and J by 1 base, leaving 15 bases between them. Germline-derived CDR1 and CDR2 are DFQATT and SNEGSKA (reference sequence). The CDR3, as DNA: TGCAGTGCTAGGGACCTGGACCGAGTCCAAGAGACCCAGTACTTC. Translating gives CSARDLDRVQETQYF.

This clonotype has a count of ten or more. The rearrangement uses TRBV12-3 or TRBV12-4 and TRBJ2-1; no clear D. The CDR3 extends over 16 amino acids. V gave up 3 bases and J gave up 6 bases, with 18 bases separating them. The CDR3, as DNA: TGTGCCAGCAGTTTTTTAGGGTTCGCTAGTGGCAATGAGCAGTTCTTC. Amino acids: CASSFLGFASGNEQFF.